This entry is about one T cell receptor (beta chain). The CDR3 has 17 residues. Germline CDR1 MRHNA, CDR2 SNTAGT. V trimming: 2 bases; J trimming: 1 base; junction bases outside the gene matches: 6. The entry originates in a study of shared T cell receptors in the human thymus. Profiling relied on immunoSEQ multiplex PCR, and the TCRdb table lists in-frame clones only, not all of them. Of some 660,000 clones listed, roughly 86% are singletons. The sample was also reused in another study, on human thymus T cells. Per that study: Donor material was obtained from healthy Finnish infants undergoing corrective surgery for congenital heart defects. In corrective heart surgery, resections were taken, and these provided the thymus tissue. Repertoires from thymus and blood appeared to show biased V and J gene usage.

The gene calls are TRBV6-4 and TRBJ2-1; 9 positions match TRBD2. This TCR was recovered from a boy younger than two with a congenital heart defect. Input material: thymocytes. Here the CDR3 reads CASSDTHSGSSYNEQFF. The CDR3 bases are TGTGCCAGCAGTGACACACATAGCGGGAGTTCCTACAATGAGCAGTTCTTC.